Sequencing of this TCR beta chain was carried out in a study of CDR3 diversity in severe acne. TCRdb analysed the PCR reads with MiXCR anew, one entry per CDR3 protein. This sample carries roughly 79,000 distinct CDR3 sequences, 49% of them seen once, and the ten largest clones take around 10%. The CDR3 consists of 15 residues. Germline values: CDR1 SEHNR, CDR2 FQNEAQ (reference sequence). V was cut by 5 bases and J by 12 bases, with 20 bases left in between. The chain recombines TRBV7-9 with TRBJ1-6, with D possibly being TRBD1 (6 bases). Sample: blood. The source is a male donor with severe acne vulgaris. CDR3 sequence reads: CASSQRDGGPLPLHF. CDR3 bases: TGTGCCAGCAGCCAGCGGGACGGGGGCCCTCTACCCCTCCACTTT.